These T cell receptor beta chains were read from a single sample in a study of T cell responses to AZD1222 COVID-19 vaccine. Sequencing was performed with immunoSEQ multiplex PCR; in TCRdb, only in-frame clones are kept and a portion is missing. The sample yields approximately 140,000 clones, 80% to 95% seen once. Specimen: peripheral blood, collected 28 days after the second AZD1222 dose. The source is an adult who received the AZD1222 COVID-19 vaccine. The conserved cysteine and the conserved F or W are not part of the CDR3 here.

>TRBV27
ASSPLRTGVNTGELF
>TRBV4-1
ASSLRQNTEAF
>TRBV5-3
ARSPPADSRIEAF
>TRBV7-9
ASSLSGTMNTEAF
>TRBV19
ASSRTGGNEQF
>TRBV6-5
ASTGGGGTEAF
>TRBV19
ASSAGTSGYNEQF
>TRBV6-5
ASRPGTGRYT
>TRBV5-1
ASSLAPNTGELF
>TRBV29-1
SASRGLGNNEQF
>TRBV29-1
SVDFNYGYT
>TRBV5-6
ASSRGGPGELF
>TRBV14
ASSQEIRAGRVAEAF
>TRBV24-1
ATSDGGRQQYTGELF
>TRBV4-2
ASSQGQIAGVVGEQF
>TRBV15
ATSILRVGHYGYT
>TRBV10-3
AIRLQLTSTDTQY
>TRBV30
AWKGLRGQPDTQY
>TRBV3-1/TRBV3-2
ASSQDYRGVTEAF
>TRBV3-1/TRBV3-2
ASSQMASRGGEQF
>TRBV24-1
ATSDSQDYGYT
>TRBV27
ASSLSGTYNSPLH
>TRBV19
ASSTPTGNYGYT
>TRBV2
ASRSFSGSSYNEQF
>TRBV19
ASSILSGRSNEQY
>TRBV7-7
ASTPIGYGYT
>TRBV11-2
ASSPPEGRALTDTQY
>TRBV14
ASSQESLMRGSSPLH
>TRBV11-2
ASSLIPTDEQY
>TRBV7-2
ASSFRSASYEQY
>TRBV25-1
ASSARGRGAEAF
>TRBV6-5
ASRADRGSYEQY
>TRBV18
ASSGGVGNQPQH
>TRBV11-2
ASSLDQPGSGNTIY
>TRBV9
ASSVGLAGVGDEQF
>TRBV19
ASSTPGLAGGADEQY
>TRBV9
ASSVAPDSNQPQH
>TRBV6-1
ASSDAHKNQPQH
>TRBV29-1
SVRQGADWYGYT
>TRBV19
ASYNVLT